This TCR beta chain emerged from a study of regulatory T cells in long-lasting Graves disease. The time point denotes: newly diagnosed GD, antithyroid drugs for less than 3 months. Following extraction of RNA from PBMCs, that RNA was used to make the TCR library. As concerns this clonotype: What it binds is not known. Just one base apart from a much larger clone, this may be a read error.

HTBI primers from iRepertoire and Arm-PCR of CDR3 regions yielded the TCR beta libraries. TCRdb re-derived calls from the multiplex PCR reads in MiXCR, one entry per CDR3 protein. The sample has roughly 500,000 distinct CDR3 sequences, approximately 13% seen once. V was clipped by 1 base and J by 5 bases; unmatched bases: 12. CDR1 and CDR2 (germline): SGHRS, YFSETQ. The length of the CDR3 is 17 residues. Study conclusions and caveats: Persistent Graves' patients showed a TCR diversity that was lower than that of newly diagnosed ones.

These data were likewise used in another study, on T cells in Graves' hyperthyroidism and ophthalmopathy. According to that study: HTBI primers drove first-round RT-PCR of the TCR CDR3. The model foresaw ophthalmopathy a median roughly 6.3 months prior to onset.

The chain has TRBV5-1 and TRBJ2-7; TRBD2 matches at 10 bases. Specimen: peripheral blood mononuclear cells (PBMCs), collected at new diagnosis, from a patient treated with antithyroid drugs. The receptor was isolated from a man aged 25 to 40 with Graves disease. The CDR3 here is CASSLFPSGRRGHEQYF. The CDR3 DNA follows: TGCGCCAGCAGCTTGTTCCCTAGCGGGAGACGGGGCCACGAGCAGTACTTC.